One sample yielded the 17 T cell receptor beta chains listed below, sequenced in a study of T cell repertoires in cytomegalovirus infection. TCRdb redid the calling of the reads with MiXCR, one entry per CDR3 protein. The sample comprises hundreds of thousands of distinct CDR3 sequences, approximately 30% of which are singletons, and around 13% rests with the top ten. Sequencing was done on a sample of PBMCs. The source of these receptors is a human donor in good health (CMV status not recorded). Some clones in this sample may be carry-over from other donors' samples.

This clonotype has ten or more counts. CDR3 residues: CASNYRGSYNSPLHF. Here the CDR3 DNA reads TGTGCCAGCAATTACAGGGGCTCCTATAATTCACCCCTCCACTTT. This chain links TRBV12-3 or TRBV12-4 with TRBJ1-6, with TRBD1 matching over 7 bases. V was pared by 7 bases and J by 0 bases, with 3 bases of the junction left unmatched. The CDR3 has 15 amino acids.

The chain carries TRBV7-4 and TRBJ1-2, with unresolved D. The CDR3 contains 12 residues. Trimming left V 4 bases short and J 5 bases short, with 8 bases between. Germline CDR1 and CDR2: SGHVT and SQSDAQ. The CDR3 reads CASSSTKYGYTF. The CDR3, as DNA: TGTGCCAGCAGCTCCACGAAGTATGGCTACACCTTC.

The chain carries TRBV4-2 and TRBJ1-5; D may be TRBD1 (5 bases). Germline loops: CDR1 LGHNA, CDR2 YNFKEQ. This CDR3 comprises 15 residues. Trimming took off 0 bases at V and 3 bases at J, with 9 bases between the two ends. Written as DNA, the CDR3 is TGTGCCAGCAGCCAAGACGGGGCAGTCAATCAGCCCCAGCATTTT. Residues: CASSQDGAVNQPQHF.

J is TRBJ2-1 and V is TRBV4-1; TRBD2 matches at 9 bases. The V and J ends lost 0 bases and 2 bases, in that order; junction bases with no gene match: 5. The CDR3 length is 17 residues. Germline V gene data show CDR1 as MGHRA and CDR2 as YSYEKL. The CDR3 region has the DNA TGCGCCAGCAGCCAAGACCGCGCTAGCGGGGCCTACAATGAGCAGTTCTTC. Encoded protein: CASSQDRASGAYNEQFF.

This clonotype was seen only a few times. The chain joins TRBV20-1 to TRBJ1-2, with TRBD1 as a possible D gene (5 bases). CDR3 length: 16 residues. The V end was cut by 6 bases, the J end by 2 bases, with 22 bases between. CDR1 and CDR2 from the germline V gene are DFQATT and SNEGSKA (reference sequence). In DNA, the CDR3 is TGCAGTGCCTATGGGGGGGGTAGTTTGGCGAACTATGGCTACACCTTC. Translating gives CSAYGGGSLANYGYTF.

The table lists this clonotype with a few counts. This rearrangement joins TRBV5-6 to TRBJ2-7, with TRBD1 identical over 10 bases. Looked up from germline, CDR1 is SGHDT and CDR2 is YYEEEE. The CDR3 totals 15 residues. Trimming took 3 bases from V and 2 from J; bases not matched to a gene: 5. CDR3 coding DNA: TGTGCCAGCAGCTCCGAGGGGACAGGGGCCTACGAGCAGTACTTC. Protein product: CASSSEGTGAYEQYF. Based on the CDR3 plus reference TRBV5-6 and TRBJ2-7, the full variable domain is DAGVTQSPTHLIKTRGQQVTLRCSPKSGHDTVSWYQQALGQGPQFIFQYYEEEERQRGNFPDRFSGHQFPNYSSELNVNALLLGDSALYLCASSSEGTGAYEQYFGPGTRLTVT.

The chain recombines TRBV19 with TRBJ2-7; weak D call: TRBD1 (6 bases). The CDR3 has 13 residues. V lost 10 bases and J 4 bases, leaving 17 bases between the germline ends. CDR1 is LNHDA and CDR2 is SQIVND in the germline V gene (reference sequence). The chain's CDR3 is CATRGHTAYEQYF. The CDR3 DNA reads TGTGCCACAAGGGGACATACCGCATACGAGCAGTACTTC.

The gene calls are TRBV29-1 and TRBJ2-7; D remains unclear. This CDR3 has 12 residues. The germline CDR1 and CDR2 sequences are SQVTM and ANQGSEA. V shed 0 bases and J shed 3 bases, with 6 bases lying between them. CDR3 amino acids: CSVEETGYEQYF. The CDR3 DNA is TGCAGCGTTGAAGAGACGGGCTACGAGCAGTACTTC.

This chain connects TRBV5-6 to TRBJ1-2; D is unclear. Germline CDR1 and CDR2: SGHDT and YYEEEE. V gave up 0 bases and J gave up 6 bases, with 6 bases separating them. The CDR3 is 12 residues long. CDR3 coding DNA: TGTGCCAGCAGCTTGGCCGGTAATGGCTACACCTTC. It is translated as CASSLAGNGYTF.

This clonotype was detected only a few times. This sequence joins TRBV5-6 and TRBJ2-5; 13 bases are shared with TRBD2. The germline gives CDR1 SGHDT, CDR2 YYEEEE. Trimming took 4 bases from V and 3 from J; bases not matched to a gene: 6. The CDR3 is 16 residues long. The CDR3 loop reads CASSLTSGGAEETQYF. DNA for the CDR3: TGTGCCAGCAGCCTCACTAGCGGGGGGGCCGAAGAGACCCAGTACTTC.

V and J are TRBV7-9 and TRBJ2-5; 11 bases match TRBD2. The CDR3 runs to 16 residues. J lost 1 base, V lost 5 bases, and 6 bases had no gene match. Germline V lookup: CDR1 SEHNR, CDR2 FQNEAQ (reference sequence). CDR3 region: CASSPTTSGAQETQYF. The CDR3 DNA reads TGTGCCAGCAGCCCTACGACTAGCGGGGCCCAAGAGACCCAGTACTTC.

This clonotype occurred a few times. This chain connects TRBV6-2 or TRBV6-3 to TRBJ1-5; D call uncertain. CDR3 size: 16 residues. In germline, CDR1 is MNHEY, CDR2 SVGEGT. Deletions cut 5 bases from V and 3 bases from J, with 17 bases between. DNA of the CDR3: TGTGCCAGCAGTCCCCGGGCGTCTCTTCTCAATCAGCCCCAGCATTTT. This translates into CASSPRASLLNQPQHF.

V is TRBV6-2 or TRBV6-3 and J is TRBJ2-3; D unresolved. Germline V gives CDR1 MNHEY, CDR2 SVGEGT. The CDR3 length is 14 residues. The germline V and J ends were trimmed by 3 bases and 1 base, with 8 bases remaining between them. The CDR3 spells CASSYFSGTDTQYF. For the CDR3, the DNA is TGTGCCAGCAGTTATTTCAGTGGCACAGATACGCAGTATTTT.

This clonotype was counted at least ten times. This chain connects TRBV7-8 to TRBJ1-1; D call uncertain. The V end was cut by 2 bases, the J end by 5 bases, with 6 bases between. Germline CDR1 is SGHVS and CDR2 is FQNEAQ. The length of the CDR3 is 12 residues. CDR3 nucleotides: TGTGCCAGCAGCTTAATAAGAACTGAAGCTTTCTTT. Its translation is CASSLIRTEAFF.

The chain is built from TRBV6-1 and TRBJ2-5, with 8 bases matching TRBD1. Germline trimming cut 4 bases from V and 1 base from J; bases unmatched to any gene: 8. This CDR3 is 16 amino acids long. Germline values: CDR1 MNHNS, CDR2 SASEGT. As DNA, the CDR3 is TGTGCCAGCAGTGGCCTGGACAGGGCGTTCCAAGAGACCCAGTACTTC. Protein product: CASSGLDRAFQETQYF.

This clonotype was seen a few times. The DNA for the CDR3 is TGTGCCAGTAGTACCCGCGAAAAAGGGTTGCGCACTGAAGCTTTCTTT. Its translation is CASSTREKGLRTEAFF. The chain carries TRBV19 and TRBJ1-1; D uncertain. Deletions cut 4 bases from V and 4 bases from J, with 19 bases between. Germline V gene data show CDR1 as LNHDA and CDR2 as SQIVND (reference sequence). There are 16 residues in the CDR3. Supplemented by reference TRBV19 and TRBJ1-1, the full variable domain reads DGGITQSPKYLFRKEGQNVTLSCEQNLNHDAMYWYRQDPGQGLRLIYYSQIVNDFQKGDIAEGYSVSREKKESFPLTVTSAQKNPTAFYLCASSTREKGLRTEAFFGQGTRLTVV.

This clonotype was recorded a few times. The rearrangement links TRBV6-5 to TRBJ1-5; 7 bases line up with TRBD1. Germline values: CDR1 MNHEY, CDR2 SVGAGI. The CDR3 spans 15 residues. V shed 2 bases, J shed 2 bases, and the junction held 3 bases outside the gene matches. The chain's CDR3 is CASSYRGRGNQPQHF. Here the CDR3 DNA reads TGTGCCAGCAGTTACAGGGGGCGCGGCAATCAGCCCCAGCATTTT.